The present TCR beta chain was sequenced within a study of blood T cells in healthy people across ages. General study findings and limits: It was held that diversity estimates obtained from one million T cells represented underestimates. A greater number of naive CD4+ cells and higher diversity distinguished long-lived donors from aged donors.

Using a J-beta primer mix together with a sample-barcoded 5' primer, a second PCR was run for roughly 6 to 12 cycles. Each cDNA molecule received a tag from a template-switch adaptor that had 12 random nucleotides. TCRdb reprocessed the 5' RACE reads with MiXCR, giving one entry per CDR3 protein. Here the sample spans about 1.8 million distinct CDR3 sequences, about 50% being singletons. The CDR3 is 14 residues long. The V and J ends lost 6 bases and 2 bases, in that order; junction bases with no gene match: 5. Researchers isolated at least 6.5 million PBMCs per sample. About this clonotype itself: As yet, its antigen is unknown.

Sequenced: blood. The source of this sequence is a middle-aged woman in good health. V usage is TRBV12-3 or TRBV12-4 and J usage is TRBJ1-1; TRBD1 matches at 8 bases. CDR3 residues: CASRQGASNTEAFF. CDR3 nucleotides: TGTGCCAGCAGGCAGGGGGCGTCTAACACTGAAGCTTTCTTT.